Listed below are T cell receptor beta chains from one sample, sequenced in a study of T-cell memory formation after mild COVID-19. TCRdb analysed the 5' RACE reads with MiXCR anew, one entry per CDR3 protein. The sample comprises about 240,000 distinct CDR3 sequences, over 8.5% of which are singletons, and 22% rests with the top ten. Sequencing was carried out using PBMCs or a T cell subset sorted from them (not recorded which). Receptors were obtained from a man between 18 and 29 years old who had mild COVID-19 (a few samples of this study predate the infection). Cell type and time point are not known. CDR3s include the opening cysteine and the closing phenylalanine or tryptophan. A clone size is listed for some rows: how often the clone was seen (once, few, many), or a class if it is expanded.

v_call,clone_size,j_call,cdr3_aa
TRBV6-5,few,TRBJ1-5,CASSYSGTANQPQHF
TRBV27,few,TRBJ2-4,CASSRLGFGSIQYF
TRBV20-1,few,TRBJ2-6,CSARDLRESGSGANVLTF
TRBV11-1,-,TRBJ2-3,CASTLRGADTQYF
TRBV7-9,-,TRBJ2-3,CASSLALRPPADTQYF
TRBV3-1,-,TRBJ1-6,CASSQVVGADSPLHF
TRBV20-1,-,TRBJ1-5,CSARVSTGGNQPQHF
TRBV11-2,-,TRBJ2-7,CASSSSRGSYEQYF
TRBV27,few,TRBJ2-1,CASSLSKGAHEQFF
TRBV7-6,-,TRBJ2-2,CASSTQVKGTGELFF
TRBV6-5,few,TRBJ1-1,CASINRGQATEAFF
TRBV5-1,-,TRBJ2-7,CASSYGGQGRYEQYF
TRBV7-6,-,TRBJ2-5,CASSLALGQGLETQYF
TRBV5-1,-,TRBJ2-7,CASSLTGGNTYEQYF
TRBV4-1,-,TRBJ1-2,CASSPNGSPIYGYTF
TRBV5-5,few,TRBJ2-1,CASSPGLEYNEQFF
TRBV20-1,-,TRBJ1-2,CSARDHRADYGYTF
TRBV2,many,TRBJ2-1,CASRYYNEQFF
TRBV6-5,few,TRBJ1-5,CASSSINVRSNQPQHF
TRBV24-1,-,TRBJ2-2,CATSDARGLRPNTGELFF
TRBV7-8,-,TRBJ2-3,CDSSLQGAVATDTQYF
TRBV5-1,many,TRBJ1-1,CASSLGAIGGSVNAFF
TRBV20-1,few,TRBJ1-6,CSAQGVPLHF
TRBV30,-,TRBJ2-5,CAWGPGLAGVETQYF
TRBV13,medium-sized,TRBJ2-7,CASSPKTSSGGARSYEQYF
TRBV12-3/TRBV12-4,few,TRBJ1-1,CATLSQGVFVNTEAFF
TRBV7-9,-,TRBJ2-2,CASSLATGITGELFF
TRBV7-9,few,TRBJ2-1,CASGGLAESSYNEQFF
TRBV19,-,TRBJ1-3,CAGGQGPGNTIYF